Listed here is a single TCR beta chain. These data belong to a study of blood T cell repertoires in COVID-19. Background on the study: COVID-19 samples collected from the United States, Italy and Spain covered acute and convalescent phases. The analysed material was cDNA or gDNA that came from T cells, B-cell-depleted T cells, or PBMCs.

The germline V gene has CDR1 MNHGY and CDR2 SAAAGT. CDR3 length: 19 amino acids. With 2 bases clipped from V and 2 bases from J, the junction kept 15 bases outside the gene matches. Per the original methods: Amplified reference gene primers provided the basis for estimating nucleated cell counts. Generated by immunoSEQ multiplex PCR, the TCRdb table keeps only in-frame clones and is missing some. That table supplies the V and J calls and clone size; D and trimming were determined from the DNA. Of 100,000 or so clones in the sample, about 83% were seen once. The sequenced material came from peripheral blood. The V gene is TRBV6-8, the J gene TRBJ2-7; 10 nucleotides align to TRBD2. The source is a middle-aged man with active or convalescent COVID-19. As DNA, the CDR3 is TGTGCCAGCAGTTACGATGGAAGCGGGGGGGGTTCTACGACCTACGAGCAGTACTTC. This codes for CASSYDGSGGGSTTYEQYF.